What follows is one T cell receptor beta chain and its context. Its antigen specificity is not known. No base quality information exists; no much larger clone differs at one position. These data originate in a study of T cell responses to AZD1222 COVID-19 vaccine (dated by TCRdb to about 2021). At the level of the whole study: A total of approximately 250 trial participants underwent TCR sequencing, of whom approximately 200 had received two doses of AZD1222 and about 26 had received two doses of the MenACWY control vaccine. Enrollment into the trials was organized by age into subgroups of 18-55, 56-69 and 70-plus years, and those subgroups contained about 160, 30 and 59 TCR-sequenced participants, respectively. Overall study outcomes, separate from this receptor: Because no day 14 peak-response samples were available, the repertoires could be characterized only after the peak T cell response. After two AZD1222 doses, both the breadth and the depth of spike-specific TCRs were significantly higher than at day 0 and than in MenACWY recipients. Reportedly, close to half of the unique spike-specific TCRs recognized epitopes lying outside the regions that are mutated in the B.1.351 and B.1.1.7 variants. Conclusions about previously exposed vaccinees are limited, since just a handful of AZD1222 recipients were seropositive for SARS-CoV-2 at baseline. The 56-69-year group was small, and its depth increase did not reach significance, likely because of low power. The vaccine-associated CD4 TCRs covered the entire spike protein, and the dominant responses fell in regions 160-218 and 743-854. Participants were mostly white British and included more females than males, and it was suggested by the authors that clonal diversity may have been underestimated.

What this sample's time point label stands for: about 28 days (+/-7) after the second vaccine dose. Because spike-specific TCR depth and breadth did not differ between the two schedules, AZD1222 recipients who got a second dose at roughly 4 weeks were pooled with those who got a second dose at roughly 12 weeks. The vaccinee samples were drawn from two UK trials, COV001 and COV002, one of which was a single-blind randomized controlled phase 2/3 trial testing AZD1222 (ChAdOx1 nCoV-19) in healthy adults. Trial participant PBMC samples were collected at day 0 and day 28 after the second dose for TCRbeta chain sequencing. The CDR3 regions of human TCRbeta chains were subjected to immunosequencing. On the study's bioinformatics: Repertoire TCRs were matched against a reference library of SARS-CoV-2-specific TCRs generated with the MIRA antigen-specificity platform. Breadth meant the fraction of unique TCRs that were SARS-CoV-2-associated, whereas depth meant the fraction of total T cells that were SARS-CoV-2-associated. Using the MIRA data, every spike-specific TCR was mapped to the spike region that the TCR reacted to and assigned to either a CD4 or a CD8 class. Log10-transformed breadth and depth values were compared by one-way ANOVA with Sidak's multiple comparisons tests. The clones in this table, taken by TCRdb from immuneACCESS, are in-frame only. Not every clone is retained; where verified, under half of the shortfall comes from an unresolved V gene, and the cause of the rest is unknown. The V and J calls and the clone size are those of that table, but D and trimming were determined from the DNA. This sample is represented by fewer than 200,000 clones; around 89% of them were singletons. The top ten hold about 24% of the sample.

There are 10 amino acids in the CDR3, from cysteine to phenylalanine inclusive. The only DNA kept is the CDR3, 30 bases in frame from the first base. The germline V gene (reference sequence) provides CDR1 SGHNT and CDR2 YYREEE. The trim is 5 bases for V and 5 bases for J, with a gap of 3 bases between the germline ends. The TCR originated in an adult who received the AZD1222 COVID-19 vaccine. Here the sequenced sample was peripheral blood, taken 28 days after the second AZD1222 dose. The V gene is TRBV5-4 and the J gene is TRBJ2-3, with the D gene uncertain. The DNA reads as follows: TGTGCCAGCAGAAGAGATACGCAGTATTTT. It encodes CASRRDTQYF.